This entry is about one T cell receptor beta chain. Per the study methods: Amplified reference gene primers provided the basis for estimating nucleated cell counts. Clones were read by immunoSEQ multiplex PCR, and TCRdb kept only the in-frame ones, dropping some. V and J calls plus clone size are reproduced from that table; the DNA served to infer D and trimming. The sample lists roughly 60,000 clones; roughly 85% were seen once. The data originate from a study of blood T cell repertoires in COVID-19. Looking at the study overall: Material from acute and convalescent COVID-19 was sourced from the United States, Italy and Spain. Nucleic acid was either cDNA or gDNA, and it came from T cells, B-cell-depleted T cells, or PBMCs.

CDR3 length equals 16 residues. With 0 bases removed from V and 2 bases from J, the gap between germline ends came to 10 bases. Germline V gene lookup returns CDR1 MGHRA and CDR2 YSYEKL. This chain joins TRBV4-1 and TRBJ2-2; no clear D gene. The sequencing input was peripheral blood. The origin of this receptor is a man aged 35-49 years with acute or convalescent COVID-19. The CDR3 sequence is CASSQDPPPNTGELFF. The CDR3, as DNA: TGCGCCAGCAGCCAAGACCCTCCTCCCAACACCGGGGAGCTGTTTTTT.